The entry below gives a single TCR beta chain sequence along with its context. Antigen: not known. Treatment denoted: approximately nine-day PBMC culture with coronavirus spike peptide pools or control peptides (ViraFEST assay). PBMCs were cultured at fewer than 2.5 million per well with approximately 9.3 IU/ml IL-2 and 10 ug/ml peptide pools. The data belong to a study of vaccination and CD4 T cells after COVID-19. J gave up 3 bases and V 7 bases, and 11 bases lay outside the gene matches. Germline-derived CDR1 and CDR2 are LGHDT and YNNKEL (reference sequence). CDR3 size: 16 residues. Cultured CD4+ T-cell DNA underwent Oncomine TCR Beta short-read sequencing. Investigators isolated genomic DNA from cultured CD4+ T cells. MiXCR was run by TCRdb on the PCR reads, yielding one entry per CDR3 protein. The repertoire holds about 11,000 distinct CDR3 sequences, about 42% seen once, with 29% in the top ten.

Sequencing was done on a sample of CD4+ T cells from blood, cultured in vitro. The chain combines TRBV3-1 with TRBJ2-2; 7 bases match TRBD2. This sequence was found in a human donor who had recovered from COVID-19. The CDR3 bases are TGTGCCAGCACCCGTGCGGGCGGGGGATACACCGGGGAGCTGTTTTTT. Protein: CASTRAGGGYTGELFF.